The clone carrying this TCR beta chain was seen repeatedly, ten times or more. MiXCR, run by TCRdb on the 5' RACE reads, gives a single entry per CDR3 protein. Found here are 250,000 to 300,000 distinct CDR3 sequences, under 20% of them singletons; the top ten hold 22%. The data belong to a study of T-cell memory formation after mild COVID-19. Germline V lookup: CDR1 DFQATT, CDR2 SNEGSKA (reference sequence). Trimming cost V 4 bases and J 6 bases; bases outside gene matches: 6. This CDR3 is built from 14 residues. Sequencing was performed on PBMCs or a T cell subset sorted from them (not recorded which). This TCR came from a man younger than 30 who had mild COVID-19 (a few samples of this study predate the infection). Cell type and time point are not known. The chain uses TRBV20-1 and TRBJ1-5, with TRBD1 identical over 10 bases. CDR3 nucleotide sequence: TGCAGTGCTACCATAAGGGACAGGGGTCAGCCCCAGCATTTT. This gives the protein CSATIRDRGQPQHF.